These 31 T cell receptor beta chains were sequenced from one sample in a study of beta chain features in type 1 diabetes. Their target antigens are unknown. Sequencing targeted expressed TCRB transcripts, as all isolated RNA had been reverse transcribed. The protocol was immunoSEQ multiplex PCR, while the TCRdb copy is restricted to in-frame clones and leaves out a portion. Among approximately 170,000 clones, 7.8% were seen once, and the ten largest hold about 0.95%. Whole-study findings and limits: Among all four CD4+ subsets, Type 1 diabetes patients had TCRB CDR3s that were moderately but significantly shorter.

Sequencing input: central memory CD4+ T cells from blood. These receptors all stem from a woman aged 40 to 50 with type 1 diabetes.

J is TRBJ1-5 and V is TRBV19; D is undetermined. The CDR3 is made up of 14 amino acids. Trimming cost V 7 bases and J 6 bases, with 16 bases left between them. Germline CDR1 LNHDA, CDR2 SQIVND (reference sequence). This CDR3 is CASKDPGSRQPQHF. In DNA form, the CDR3 reads TGTGCCAGTAAAGATCCAGGATCTCGTCAGCCCCAGCATTTT.

The chain couples TRBV18 to TRBJ2-5, with TRBD2 identical over 15 bases. V was clipped by 3 bases and J by 11 bases; unmatched bases: 13. The CDR3 has 17 amino acids. Germline CDR1 and CDR2: KGHSH and LQKENI. In DNA form, the CDR3 reads TGTGCCAGCTCACCGGGACTAGCGGGAGGACCCTTGAGGGAGCAGTACTTC. Amino acids: CASSPGLAGGPLREQYF.

The rearrangement uses TRBV4-2 and TRBJ1-4; 7 positions agree with TRBD1. This CDR3 region has 16 residues. V was pared by 1 base and J by 6 bases, with 8 bases of the junction left unmatched. Germline V CDR1 and CDR2: LGHNA, YNFKEQ. The CDR3 sequence is CASSQGEGGPHEKLFF. CDR3 in DNA: TGTGCCAGCAGCCAAGGAGAAGGGGGCCCCCATGAAAAACTGTTTTTT.

This clone has a handful of counts. The chain recombines TRBV6-6 with TRBJ1-6, with D maybe TRBD1 (6 bases). The germline CDR1 and CDR2 sequences are MNHNY and SVGAGI (reference sequence). Trimming cost V 8 bases and J 10 bases, with 6 bases left between them. The CDR3 totals 10 residues. The CDR3 bases are TGTGCCAGCGGGGGCTCACCCCTCCACTTT. Protein: CASGGSPLHF.

The V gene is TRBV5-1, the J gene TRBJ2-1; tentative D call: TRBD1 (5 bases). The CDR3 consists of 14 residues. The germline V and J ends were trimmed by 2 bases and 5 bases, with 11 bases remaining between them. In germline, CDR1 is SGHRS, CDR2 YFSETQ. The CDR3 loop reads CASSFQGVNNEQFF. The DNA for the CDR3 is TGCGCCAGCAGCTTCCAGGGTGTCAACAATGAGCAGTTCTTC.

This clone was seen a handful of times. V and J are TRBV19 and TRBJ1-6; tentative D call: TRBD1 (5 bases). The CDR3 contains 15 residues. Germline-derived CDR1 and CDR2 are LNHDA and SQIVND (reference sequence). V lost 5 bases, J lost 7 bases, and 15 bases lay in between. The chain's CDR3 is CASSPTGGENSPLHF. The CDR3, as DNA: TGTGCCAGTAGTCCCACCGGAGGGGAGAATTCACCCCTCCACTTT.

V gene TRBV6-6 combines with J gene TRBJ1-1; possibly TRBD1 for D (5 bases). V shed 5 bases and J shed 1 base, with 8 bases lying between them. CDR3 length: 13 amino acids. The germline CDR1 and CDR2 sequences are MNHNY and SVGAGI (reference sequence). The CDR3 loop is CASSPGQNTEAFF. In nucleotides, the CDR3 is TGTGCCAGCAGTCCCGGACAGAACACTGAAGCTTTCTTT.

The gene calls are TRBV15 and TRBJ1-1, with D tentatively TRBD1 (6 bases). There are 16 residues in the CDR3. The germline gives CDR1 LNHNV, CDR2 YYDKDF (reference sequence). V lost 1 base and J 3 bases, leaving 15 bases between the germline ends. Here the CDR3 reads CATSRVRRGADTEAFF. The CDR3 DNA follows: TGTGCCACCAGCAGAGTACGACGGGGGGCGGACACTGAAGCTTTCTTT.

This clone was found a few times. V is TRBV7-8 and J is TRBJ1-1; D is possibly TRBD1 (5 bases). Trimming stripped 5 bases from V and 1 base from J, with 14 bases between. CDR3 length: 15 residues. Germline CDR1 SGHVS, CDR2 FQNEAQ. CDR3 nucleotide sequence: TGTGCCAGCAGCCTTAATTACAGGTCGAACACTGAAGCTTTCTTT. It yields the protein CASSLNYRSNTEAFF.

The chain carries TRBV7-3 and TRBJ1-2; 12 bases are shared with TRBD1. V shed 0 bases and J 3 bases; nucleotides not matched to a gene: 5. Germline lookup yields CDR1 SGHTA and CDR2 FQGTGA. The CDR3 loop spans 17 amino acids. The CDR3 sequence: CASSLTGQGAIDYGYTF. The CDR3 DNA reads TGTGCCAGCAGCTTAACGGGACAGGGGGCGATTGACTATGGCTACACCTTC.

The rearrangement joins TRBV18 to TRBJ2-3; 7 positions match TRBD2. This CDR3 is 16 amino acids long. V shed 0 bases and J 2 bases; nucleotides not matched to a gene: 5. CDR1 is KGHSH and CDR2 is LQKENI in the germline V gene. CDR3 region: CASSPPSLAATDTQYF. The CDR3 DNA reads TGTGCCAGCTCACCACCGTCCCTAGCGGCCACAGATACGCAGTATTTT.

This clone was found many times. The chain carries TRBV19 and TRBJ2-7; D ambiguous. Germline loops: CDR1 LNHDA, CDR2 SQIVND (reference sequence). CDR3 length: 13 amino acids. The germline V and J ends were trimmed by 8 bases and 3 bases, with 14 bases remaining between them. CDR3 residues: CASSPYNGYEQYF. CDR3 in DNA: TGTGCCAGTTCGCCGTACAATGGCTACGAGCAGTACTTC.

This chain joins TRBV28 and TRBJ2-1, with D perhaps TRBD1 (6 bases). CDR3 length: 15 residues. Trimming left V 1 base short and J 8 bases short, with 15 bases between. Germline loops: CDR1 MDHEN, CDR2 SYDVKM. The CDR3 DNA follows: TGTGCCAGCAGTTTATCGGGACACCGGACCGATGAGCAGTTCTTC. Protein sequence: CASSLSGHRTDEQFF.

In this sample, this clone turned up a few times. The rearrangement joins TRBV2 to TRBJ1-1, with D maybe TRBD1 (5 bases). V was cut by 4 bases and J by 3 bases, with 18 bases left in between. Germline V gene lookup returns CDR1 SNHLY and CDR2 FYNNEI. The CDR3 has 16 residues. CDR3 protein: CASSGVGRGRDTEAFF. Here the CDR3 DNA reads TGTGCCAGCAGTGGAGTCGGTAGGGGAAGGGACACTGAAGCTTTCTTT.

The J gene is TRBJ2-5, the V gene TRBV5-1; possible D gene TRBD2, 7 bases. V was pared by 6 bases and J by 9 bases, with 24 bases between. The CDR3 length is 15 residues. CDR1 is SGHRS and CDR2 is YFSETQ in the germline V gene. CDR3 coding DNA: TGCGCCAGCACTCCTTCGGCGGGGGACAAGGGGGCCCAGTACTTC. Amino acids: CASTPSAGDKGAQYF.

This chain joins TRBV9 and TRBJ1-4; D gene uncertain. The CDR3 is 14 residues long. Germline V gene sequence: CDR1 SGDLS, CDR2 YYNGEE. V was pared by 4 bases and J by 6 bases, with 13 bases between. CDR3 sequence: CASSLRSRDEKLFF. The CDR3, as DNA: TGTGCCAGCAGCCTCCGATCCCGCGATGAAAAACTGTTTTTT.

J is TRBJ1-3 and V is TRBV11-2; D gene unclear. Germline-derived CDR1 and CDR2 are SGHAT and FQNNGV. The CDR3 covers 15 residues. With 5 bases removed from V and 0 bases from J, the gap between germline ends came to 11 bases. This CDR3 reads CASSPAGFSGNTIYF. Written as DNA, the CDR3 is TGTGCCAGCAGCCCGGCGGGATTCTCTGGAAACACCATATATTTT.

The V call is TRBV7-9, the J call TRBJ1-1, with TRBD1 as a possible D gene (5 bases). This CDR3 has 15 residues. In germline, CDR1 is SEHNR, CDR2 FQNEAQ (reference sequence). Trimming shortened V by 5 bases and J by 0 bases, and 13 bases separated the two germline ends. This chain's CDR3 is CASSRTSFMNTEAFF. The CDR3 DNA is TGTGCCAGCAGCCGGACAAGCTTTATGAACACTGAAGCTTTCTTT.

The chain couples TRBV30 to TRBJ2-2; possible D gene TRBD1, 6 bases. Trimming left V 3 bases short and J 2 bases short, with 13 bases between. The CDR3 spans 15 residues. The germline gives CDR1 GTSNPN, CDR2 SVGIG (reference sequence). Here the CDR3 reads CAWSQGQGNTGELFF. CDR3 in DNA: TGTGCCTGGAGCCAGGGGCAGGGCAACACCGGGGAGCTGTTTTTT.

The V and J genes are TRBV11-1 and TRBJ2-7; D not resolved. V dropped 3 bases and J dropped 2 bases, with 8 bases sitting between them. The germline CDR1 and CDR2 sequences are SGHAT and FQDESV (reference sequence). The length of the CDR3 is 13 residues. The CDR3 loop is CASSFYTAYEQYF. The CDR3 DNA is TGTGCCAGCAGCTTTTACACAGCCTACGAGCAGTACTTC.

This clone appeared a few times. This rearrangement joins TRBV28 to TRBJ2-7; 7 bases match TRBD1. The V and J ends lost 6 bases and 1 base, in that order; junction bases with no gene match: 9. The germline V gene encodes CDR1 MDHEN and CDR2 SYDVKM. The CDR3 length is 15 residues. The DNA of the CDR3 is TGTGCCAGCAGCCCCCCGACAGGGTTATCCTACGAGCAGTACTTC. The encoded protein is CASSPPTGLSYEQYF.

This clone was seen a few times. J is TRBJ1-2 and V is TRBV6-6, with TRBD1 identical over 7 bases. Looked up from germline, CDR1 is MNHNY and CDR2 is SVGAGI (reference sequence). This CDR3 has 14 amino acids. Trimming at V came to 5 bases and at J to 4 bases, leaving 7 bases not matched to a gene. The CDR3 sequence: CASSVSGTAYGYTF. Written as DNA, the CDR3 is TGTGCCAGCAGTGTTTCCGGGACAGCCTATGGCTACACCTTC.

This clone has ten or more counts. This rearrangement joins TRBV29-1 to TRBJ2-3; 7 bases line up with TRBD2. CDR3 size: 14 residues. V lost 7 bases, J lost 3 bases, and 10 bases stayed unmatched. CDR1 SQVTM and CDR2 ANQGSEA come from the germline V gene. The CDR3 reads CSAGRGFGTDTQYF. The DNA for the CDR3 is TGCAGCGCGGGGAGGGGATTTGGTACAGATACGCAGTATTTT.

This clone has a handful of counts. The rearrangement links TRBV4-3 to TRBJ1-5; 7 bases line up with TRBD1. Per the germline V gene, CDR1 is LGHNA and CDR2 is YSLEER. The CDR3 sequence is 15 residues long. Trimming cost V 3 bases and J 5 bases; bases outside gene matches: 7. Here the CDR3 reads CASSHRQGADQPQHF. The CDR3 DNA follows: TGCGCCAGCAGCCACCGACAGGGCGCAGATCAGCCCCAGCATTTT.

This clone turned up a few times. V and J are TRBV7-9 and TRBJ2-1; a weak D match, TRBD1 (5 bases). With 0 bases removed from V and 6 bases from J, the gap between germline ends came to 6 bases. The CDR3 contains 13 residues. Looked up from germline, CDR1 is SEHNR and CDR2 is FQNEAQ (reference sequence). CDR3 coding DNA: TGTGCCAGCAGCTTAGCAGGGGTCAATGAGCAGTTCTTC. Translation gives CASSLAGVNEQFF.

This chain connects TRBV27 to TRBJ2-4, with 8 bases lining up with TRBD2. The CDR3 is 17 residues long. Trimming took 3 bases from V and 1 from J; bases not matched to a gene: 8. CDR1 MNHEY and CDR2 SMNVEV come from the germline V gene (reference sequence). CDR3 sequence (DNA): TGTGCCAGCAGTTTTTCCGCCGGGGGGGGCGCCAAAAACATTCAGTACTTC. Its protein is CASSFSAGGGAKNIQYF.

The chain combines TRBV30 with TRBJ2-3; a possible D gene is TRBD1 (6 bases). The CDR3 totals 12 residues. CDR1 and CDR2 from the germline V gene are GTSNPN and SVGIG (reference sequence). V lost 2 bases to trimming and J lost 7 bases, with 10 bases between them. The chain's CDR3 is CAWSPTGNTQYF. CDR3 in DNA: TGTGCCTGGAGTCCTACAGGGAATACGCAGTATTTT.

This clone was observed a few times. The chain carries TRBV5-6 and TRBJ2-5; the D gene is possibly TRBD2 (6 bases). The CDR3 contains 15 residues. CDR1 and CDR2 (germline): SGHDT, YYEEEE. The ends were cut back, 4 bases at V and 1 base at J, with 14 bases in the middle. The CDR3 loop reads CASSRGLLGQETQYF. CDR3 bases: TGTGCCAGCAGCAGGGGACTCCTGGGCCAAGAGACCCAGTACTTC.

The chain employs TRBV5-1 and TRBJ2-1; 9 bases fit TRBD2. This CDR3 has 15 amino acids. J lost 8 bases, V lost 4 bases, and 10 bases had no gene match. Per germline, CDR1 SGHRS and CDR2 YFSETQ. CDR3 region: CASSPIAGEADEQFF. The CDR3 DNA reads as TGCGCCAGCAGCCCAATAGCGGGAGAGGCGGATGAGCAGTTCTTC.

This clone was observed at least ten times. The chain uses TRBV7-8 and TRBJ2-1, with 11 bases matching TRBD1. The CDR3 contains 18 residues. The germline gives CDR1 SGHVS, CDR2 FQNEAQ. V gave up 5 bases and J gave up 6 bases; unmatched junction bases: 15. The DNA of the CDR3 is TGTGCCAGCAGCCCAGGGACAGGGGGACATGTGAATCCCAATGAGCAGTTCTTC. It specifies CASSPGTGGHVNPNEQFF.

This clone was counted only a few times. The rearrangement joins TRBV28 to TRBJ1-2; 9 bases map to TRBD1. Germline-derived CDR1 and CDR2 are MDHEN and SYDVKM. V lost 2 bases, J lost 8 bases, and 12 bases stayed unmatched. The length of the CDR3 is 16 residues. The CDR3 nucleotides are TGTGCCAGCAGTTTAGGGGGACAGGGTGCTCGAGAAGGCTACACCTTC. This translates into CASSLGGQGAREGYTF.